Below, one T cell receptor (beta chain) is given with its context. This clone was observed once. Its antigen target is currently unknown. Base qualities are not at hand, and no much larger clone is one base apart. Whole blood was collected in K2EDTA tubes by collaborating institutions according to the institutions' own protocols. For TCRbeta analysis, collaborator samples were shipped as frozen whole blood, as isolated PBMCs, or as DNA extracted from either sample type. The data are from a study of blood T cell repertoires in COVID-19 (dated by TCRdb to the early 2020s). With regard to the full study: Samples from collaborators originated in the United States, Italy and Spain and spanned both the acute and convalescent phases of COVID-19. The material from the prospective study consisted of cDNA or gDNA derived from T cells, B-cell-depleted T cells, or PBMCs. Subjects who had been exposed to COVID-19, were actively infected with it, or had recovered from it provided the deeply sampled blood TCRbeta repertoires that made up the dataset. A freely available public database, intended as a resource for researchers studying the immune response to SARS-CoV-2, is where the repertoires were released. Samples came from the ongoing ImmuneRACE study (first 160 participants) plus 1,254 subjects from 6 global collaborators. Nearly every sample came with metadata listing a de-identified subject ID, COVID-19 status, age in years and sex. Where available, HLA class I and class II types were taken from metadata supplied by the sample provider and were not determined by assay-based typing. Points the paper makes about the study in general: The quantity of clinical and demographic metadata differed by source and by participant and was supplied without curation.

The immunoSEQ Assay, a bias-controlled multiplex PCR, was used to amplify TCRbeta CDR3 regions from genomic DNA. As for how the authors treated the data: The number of nucleated cells in each sample was estimated from the amplification of reference gene primers within the assay. To quantify the absolute abundance of each unique TCRbeta CDR3 rearrangement, sequence reads were collapsed and filtered. For each sample, productive Simpson clonality was calculated as the square root of Simpson's diversity index across productive rearrangements. This is the immuneACCESS table as TCRdb keeps it, with only in-frame sequences that have V and J called. A part of the clones is gone; compared with another copy, unresolved V genes explain less than half, and the rest is unexplained. V, J and clone size derive from that table, while D and trimming were established from the DNA sequence. For this sample there are approximately 210,000 clones; more than 70% appear just once. The ten most abundant clones make up roughly 7.6% of the sample.

This TCR derives from a woman between 45 and 65 years old with acute or convalescent COVID-19. The sequenced sample was peripheral blood.

For the CDR3, the sequence is CASSQYVVSGRAYEQYF. DNA sequence: TGTGCCAGCAGCCAATACGTCGTTAGCGGGAGGGCCTACGAGCAGTACTTC. The sequence is built from TRBV4-2 and TRBJ2-7; TRBD2 aligns with 11 central bases. V lost 2 bases and J lost 2 bases, and the count of bases not matched to a germline gene is 8. Reading from cysteine to phenylalanine, the CDR3 counts 17 amino acids. The entry retains the CDR3 DNA only, 51 bases that are in frame from base 1. CDR1 is given as LGHNA and CDR2 as YNFKEQ, both from the germline V gene.